The rows below give T cell receptor beta chains drawn from one sample of a study of blood T cell repertoires in COVID-19. TCRdb's copy holds only in-frame clones and misses some; the assay was immunoSEQ multiplex PCR. Here the sample spans about 280,000 clones, around 90% being singletons. Sequenced input: peripheral blood. These receptors were taken from a man between 18 and 35 years old with active or convalescent COVID-19. The CDR3 runs from the conserved cysteine through the conserved F or W. The order of the fields is V gene, CDR3 protein.

v_call: TRBV5-4; cdr3_aa: CASSPGTGSYNEQFF
v_call: TRBV6-6; cdr3_aa: CASSYRGGQGADGYTF
v_call: TRBV19; cdr3_aa: CASRSVWGTLGNEQFF
v_call: TRBV9; cdr3_aa: CASSVGGQSNTEAFF
v_call: TRBV18; cdr3_aa: CASSPDRSTEAFF
v_call: TRBV7-2; cdr3_aa: CASSLQGVNTEAFF
v_call: TRBV5-1; cdr3_aa: CASAGQDNTEAFF
v_call: TRBV7-2; cdr3_aa: CASSLGVGEQFF
v_call: TRBV6-4; cdr3_aa: CASIPGLAGVGYEQYF
v_call: TRBV7-9; cdr3_aa: CASSSRDREAQETQYF
v_call: TRBV27; cdr3_aa: CASSAGQAYEQYF
v_call: TRBV29-1; cdr3_aa: CSVLGENGYTF
v_call: TRBV2; cdr3_aa: CASITGNRGNHQFTGELFF
v_call: TRBV10-3; cdr3_aa: CAALTVNTEAFF
v_call: TRBV7-9; cdr3_aa: CASSLGQGGSPLHF
v_call: TRBV7-8; cdr3_aa: CASSYTYEQYF
v_call: TRBV14; cdr3_aa: CASSQPGQGNEQYF
v_call: TRBV15; cdr3_aa: CATSRKPGQGNYGYTF
v_call: TRBV27; cdr3_aa: CASSLWGTSGAYNEQFF
v_call: TRBV6-5; cdr3_aa: CASGSGSSYEQYF
v_call: TRBV2; cdr3_aa: CASSDGSEQYF
v_call: TRBV6-5; cdr3_aa: CASSQTDRGLTF
v_call: TRBV18; cdr3_aa: CASSQTRSYEQYF
v_call: TRBV6-6; cdr3_aa: CASSYSGRAQGEQYF
v_call: TRBV7-9; cdr3_aa: CASRFNTEAFF
v_call: TRBV12-3/TRBV12-4; cdr3_aa: CASSLGGNTEAFF
v_call: TRBV6-5; cdr3_aa: CASRNGEAFF
v_call: TRBV11-2; cdr3_aa: CASSLYTEAFF
v_call: TRBV3-1/TRBV3-2; cdr3_aa: CASSHWDRKGNTIYF
v_call: TRBV4-1; cdr3_aa: CASSRGQDLDEQYF
v_call: TRBV2; cdr3_aa: CASTEDRGGNQPQHF
v_call: TRBV7-9; cdr3_aa: CASSFRLAGYEQYF
v_call: TRBV6-2/TRBV6-3; cdr3_aa: CASSYGLRGSDSEQYF
v_call: TRBV5-1; cdr3_aa: CASSAGGGAETQYF
v_call: TRBV27; cdr3_aa: CASSLLQMNSPLHF
v_call: TRBV6-5; cdr3_aa: CASSPGTDYEQYF
v_call: TRBV27; cdr3_aa: CASSPMDSYNSPLHF
v_call: TRBV7-6; cdr3_aa: CASSLVATTSTDTQYF
v_call: TRBV7-6; cdr3_aa: CASSSLSNTEAFF
v_call: TRBV6-2/TRBV6-3; cdr3_aa: CASSYEGLVYEQYF
v_call: TRBV4-2; cdr3_aa: CASSPTVNQPQHF
v_call: TRBV14; cdr3_aa: CASSPRTSGVNAGELFF
v_call: TRBV6-2/TRBV6-3; cdr3_aa: CASSSTGGAGYGYTF
v_call: TRBV24-1; cdr3_aa: CATSDAGTGLANEQFF
v_call: TRBV5-1; cdr3_aa: CASSAFTTDTQYF